The next 4 T cell receptor beta chains were all read from a single sample in a study of regulatory T cells in long-lasting Graves disease. Time point described: newly diagnosed GD, antithyroid drugs for less than 3 months. Preparation of the TCR library used RNA extracted from PBMCs. Arm-PCR of CDR3 regions and iRepertoire HTBI primers were the basis on which TCR beta libraries were built. TCRdb re-called the multiplex PCR reads through MiXCR, storing one row per CDR3 protein. The table shows around 450,000 distinct CDR3 sequences, with 15% occurring only once. These records were also assigned to another study, of T cells in Graves' hyperthyroidism and ophthalmopathy.

Specimen: peripheral blood mononuclear cells (PBMCs), collected at new diagnosis, from a patient treated with antithyroid drugs. These receptors originate from a woman aged 40 to 55 with Graves disease.

This clonotype was seen repeatedly, ten times or more. The chain has TRBV12-5 and TRBJ1-1, with D unclear. V was trimmed by 8 bases and J by 1 base, leaving 11 bases between them. The CDR3 loop spans 13 amino acids. CDR1 is LGHNT and CDR2 is FRNRAP in the germline V gene. In nucleotides, the CDR3 is TGTGCTAGTTTACCCGAGCGGAACACTGAAGCTTTCTTT. Protein sequence: CASLPERNTEAFF. The whole variable domain, filled in from reference TRBV12-5 and TRBJ1-1, reads DARVTQTPRHKVTEMGQEVTMRCQPILGHNTVFWYRQTMMQGLELLAYFRNRAPLDDSGMPKDRFSAEMPDATLATLKIQPSEPRDSAVYFCASLPERNTEAFFGQGTRLTVV.

There are many counts of this clonotype. This chain uses TRBV12-3 or TRBV12-4 with TRBJ1-5; 7 bases line up with TRBD1. V dropped 5 bases and J dropped 2; count of bases not matched to a gene: 6. The CDR3 spans 15 residues. CDR3 bases: TGTGCCAGCAGTGTAACAGGGGCACGCAATCAGCCCCAGCATTTT. It is translated as CASSVTGARNQPQHF.

This clonotype was picked up many times. The chain carries TRBV20-1 and TRBJ2-2; D may be TRBD1 or TRBD2 (5 bases each). Trimming shortened V by 3 bases and J by 7 bases, and 12 bases separated the two germline ends. CDR3 length: 13 residues. Germline V gene sequence: CDR1 DFQATT, CDR2 SNEGSKA (reference sequence). This CDR3 is CSARGLADGELFF. CDR3 coding DNA: TGCAGTGCTAGGGGGCTAGCAGACGGGGAGCTGTTTTTT.

The rearrangement links TRBV7-3 to TRBJ2-1, with 14 bases fitting TRBD2. The CDR3 contains 16 residues. Germline values: CDR1 SGHTA, CDR2 FQGTGA. V was pared by 4 bases and J by 7 bases, with 6 bases of the junction left unmatched. The CDR3 nucleotides are TGTGCCAGCAGCTCCGTCGGGACTAGCGGGAGAAATGAGCAGTTCTTC. It is translated as CASSSVGTSGRNEQFF.